Below, 25 T cell receptor beta chains from the same sample are listed, as sequenced in a study of graft-versus-host responses after intestinal transplantation. The method was immunoSEQ multiplex PCR; TCRdb's version includes in-frame clones alone and lacks a portion of them. The repertoire includes approximately 100,000 clones, around 88% of them detected once, and more than 1.4% sits in the top ten. Sequences were derived from PBMCs, sampled 255 days after intestinal transplant. All receptors derive from a human patient who received an intestinal transplant, so some T cells may come from the graft donor.

This clone was detected only a few times. The chain recombines TRBV19 with TRBJ2-2, with TRBD1 identical over 8 bases. The germline V gene encodes CDR1 LNHDA and CDR2 SQIVND (reference sequence). The length of the CDR3 is 14 residues. V lost 6 bases and J lost 4; bases outside the gene matches: 4. In DNA, the CDR3 is TGTGCCAGTAGGACAGGGGCCCTCACCGGGGAGCTGTTTTTT. Translation: CASRTGALTGELFF.

This chain connects TRBV28 to TRBJ2-2, with 9 bases identical to TRBD2. The CDR3 contains 19 residues. Germline CDR1 and CDR2: MDHEN and SYDVKM. V lost 10 bases and J lost 2; bases outside the gene matches: 20. CDR3 residues: CATLPAGGVFWGNTGELFF. CDR3 sequence (DNA): TGTGCCACCCTACCGGCGGGGGGGGTATTTTGGGGTAACACCGGGGAGCTGTTTTTT. Complete variable domain (other parts from reference TRBV28 and TRBJ2-2): DVKVTQSSRYLVKRTGEKVFLECVQDMDHENMFWYRQDPGLGLRLIYFSYDVKMKEKGDIPEGYSVSREKKERFSLILESASTNQTSMYLCATLPAGGVFWGNTGELFFGEGSRLTVL.

This chain joins TRBV6-5 and TRBJ2-5; D is tentatively TRBD1 or TRBD2 (5 bases each). The V gene lost 2 bases and the J gene lost 4 bases, with 11 bases spanning the gap. The CDR3 covers 14 residues. CDR1 is MNHEY, CDR2 SVGAGI, per germline. For the CDR3, the DNA is TGTGCCAGCAGTTACACCCTTGGGGGAGAGACCCAGTACTTC. Amino acid sequence: CASSYTLGGETQYF.

The chain couples TRBV28 to TRBJ2-5, with 7 bases identical to TRBD1. V trimming: 5 bases; J trimming: 1 base; junction bases outside the gene matches: 7. Germline CDR1 MDHEN, CDR2 SYDVKM. This CDR3 is 15 amino acids long. Here the CDR3 reads CASSAYRGPQETQYF. In nucleotides, the CDR3 is TGTGCCAGCAGTGCGTACAGGGGCCCCCAAGAGACCCAGTACTTC. Complete variable domain (other parts from reference TRBV28 and TRBJ2-5): DVKVTQSSRYLVKRTGEKVFLECVQDMDHENMFWYRQDPGLGLRLIYFSYDVKMKEKGDIPEGYSVSREKKERFSLILESASTNQTSMYLCASSAYRGPQETQYFGPGTRLLVL.

V gene TRBV15 combines with J gene TRBJ2-7, with D possibly TRBD1 on 5 matching bases. The V gene lost 1 base and the J gene lost 6 bases, with 10 bases spanning the gap. Germline V gene lookup returns CDR1 LNHNV and CDR2 YYDKDF (reference sequence). The CDR3 length is 13 residues. The CDR3 is CATSRAGSGEQYF. DNA for the CDR3: TGTGCCACCAGCAGAGCAGGGTCCGGCGAGCAGTACTTC. The full variable domain, completed using reference TRBV15 and TRBJ2-7, is DAMVIQNPRYQVTQFGKPVTLSCSQTLNHNVMYWYQQKSSQAPKLLFHYYDKDFNNEADTPDNFQSRRPNTSFCFLDIRSPGLGDTAMYLCATSRAGSGEQYFGPGTRLTVT.

This chain's CDR3 is CASSLTPSYEQYF. Here the CDR3 DNA reads TGTGCCAGCAGCCTGACCCCGAGCTACGAGCAGTACTTC. The V and J genes are TRBV5-4 and TRBJ2-7; unclear D gene. CDR1 SGHNT and CDR2 YYREEE come from the germline V gene (reference sequence). Trimming pared 4 bases from V and 3 bases from J, leaving 11 bases between. The CDR3 consists of 13 residues.

This chain joins TRBV19 and TRBJ1-4, with D unclear. Per the germline V gene, CDR1 is LNHDA and CDR2 is SQIVND (reference sequence). The CDR3 sequence is 14 residues long. The V end was cut by 3 bases, the J end by 6 bases, with 11 bases between. The CDR3 protein is CASSMRRSDEKLFF. The CDR3 nucleotides are TGTGCCAGTAGTATGCGGAGGTCGGATGAAAAACTGTTTTTT.

The chain employs TRBV28 and TRBJ2-5; D may be TRBD1 (7 bases). Germline V gene data show CDR1 as MDHEN and CDR2 as SYDVKM. The CDR3 consists of 16 residues. V was shortened by 1 base and J by 5 bases, with 17 bases between the two germline ends. CDR3 amino acids: CASSLFPGGNRETQYF. The CDR3 DNA is TGTGCCAGCAGTTTATTCCCAGGGGGGAATCGGGAGACCCAGTACTTC. The variable domain in full, with the rest retrieved from reference TRBV28 and TRBJ2-5, is DVKVTQSSRYLVKRTGEKVFLECVQDMDHENMFWYRQDPGLGLRLIYFSYDVKMKEKGDIPEGYSVSREKKERFSLILESASTNQTSMYLCASSLFPGGNRETQYFGPGTRLLVL.

The genes are TRBV9 and TRBJ1-1; TRBD1 is a possible D gene (5 bases). Germline V lookup: CDR1 SGDLS, CDR2 YYNGEE. This CDR3 is 18 amino acids long. The V end was cut by 0 bases, the J end by 3 bases, with 21 bases between. CDR3 loop: CASSVGVEPGEGYTEAFF. The CDR3, as DNA: TGTGCCAGCAGCGTAGGGGTGGAGCCCGGGGAGGGGTACACTGAAGCTTTCTTT.

This rearrangement joins TRBV11-2 to TRBJ1-5; D ambiguous. Trimming shortened V by 1 base and J by 1 base, and 5 bases separated the two germline ends. The CDR3 contains 14 residues. Germline V CDR1 and CDR2: SGHAT, FQNNGV. CDR3 sequence reads: CASSLGGSNQPQHF. The CDR3 DNA follows: TGTGCCAGCAGCTTAGGTGGAAGCAATCAGCCCCAGCATTTT.

Details on this clone: The junction does not match germline at one end; this may be a read error. The chain links TRBV5-1 to TRBJ2-2; 9 positions match TRBD1. The CDR3 contains 17 residues. From germline, CDR1 is SGHRS and CDR2 YFSETQ. Written as DNA, the CDR3 is TGCGCCAGCAGCCCTTTTGGGACAGGGCGGAACGCCGGGGAGCTGTTTTTT. It encodes CASSPFGTGRNAGELFF.

The genes are TRBV5-4 and TRBJ1-1; possibly TRBD1 for D (5 bases). Trimming shortened V by 1 base and J by 1 base, and 5 bases separated the two germline ends. The CDR3 spans 13 residues. From germline, CDR1 is SGHNT and CDR2 YYREEE (reference sequence). CDR3 protein: CASSLRGNTEAFF. DNA for the CDR3: TGTGCCAGCAGCTTGAGGGGGAACACTGAAGCTTTCTTT.

The chain combines TRBV2 with TRBJ1-4; D is ambiguous. The CDR3 contains 13 residues. Germline assignment: CDR1 SNHLY and CDR2 FYNNEI. Trimming stripped 9 bases from V and 1 base from J, with 9 bases between. CDR3 in amino acids: CASKGGTNEKLFF. As DNA, the CDR3 is TGTGCCAGTAAGGGCGGAACTAATGAAAAACTGTTTTTT.

The chain recombines TRBV7-2 with TRBJ1-1; D call uncertain. The germline V and J ends were trimmed by 0 bases and 3 bases, with 5 bases remaining between them. Germline V gene sequence: CDR1 SGHTA, CDR2 FQGNSA. CDR3 length: 13 residues. CDR3 DNA: TGTGCCAGCAGCTTAGCGGGATACACTGAAGCTTTCTTT. Amino acid sequence: CASSLAGYTEAFF.

V is TRBV28 and J is TRBJ1-5; D possibly corresponds to TRBD1 (6 bases). The CDR3 contains 18 residues. V was shortened by 7 bases and J by 2 bases, with 24 bases between the two germline ends. Germline loops: CDR1 MDHEN, CDR2 SYDVKM. The CDR3, as DNA: TGTGCCAGCACCCGGACAGACTTTACCATGGCGGGCAATCAGCCCCAGCATTTT. Its translation is CASTRTDFTMAGNQPQHF.

The CDR3 region is CASSFWQNYGYTF. CDR3 DNA: TGTGCCAGCAGCTTCTGGCAGAACTATGGCTACACCTTC. The chain joins TRBV11-2 to TRBJ1-2; no clear D gene. Trimming took 3 bases from V and 2 from J, leaving 7 bases between them. Germline CDR1 and CDR2: SGHAT and FQNNGV. The CDR3 is 13 amino acids.

The chain joins TRBV15 to TRBJ1-2, with TRBD1 matching 8 bases. With 0 bases clipped from V and 1 base from J, the junction kept 4 bases outside the gene matches. The CDR3 sequence is 16 residues long. The germline V gene encodes CDR1 LNHNV and CDR2 YYDKDF (reference sequence). This CDR3 reads CATSREGQAFNYGYTF. The CDR3, as DNA: TGTGCCACCAGCAGAGAGGGACAGGCCTTTAACTATGGCTACACCTTC. Complete variable domain (other parts from reference TRBV15 and TRBJ1-2): DAMVIQNPRYQVTQFGKPVTLSCSQTLNHNVMYWYQQKSSQAPKLLFHYYDKDFNNEADTPDNFQSRRPNTSFCFLDIRSPGLGDTAMYLCATSREGQAFNYGYTFGSGTRLTVV.

This sequence joins TRBV5-1 and TRBJ2-2; 7 nucleotides align to TRBD1. Trimming removed 4 bases from V and 5 bases from J; junction bases left unmatched: 2. The CDR3 spans 13 residues. Germline loops: CDR1 SGHRS, CDR2 YFSETQ. In DNA, the CDR3 is TGCGCCAGCAGCATACAGGGGACCGGGGAGCTGTTTTTT. As protein: CASSIQGTGELFF.

J is TRBJ1-2 and V is TRBV28, with 7 bases lining up with TRBD1. V was pared by 6 bases and J by 8 bases, with 12 bases of the junction left unmatched. In germline, CDR1 is MDHEN, CDR2 SYDVKM. The CDR3 has 14 residues. The CDR3 DNA follows: TGTGCCAGCAGGATTACAGGGGCCTCAGGGGGCTACACCTTC. It is translated as CASRITGASGGYTF.

Note on this clone: The junction shows a germline mismatch at one end, possibly a read error. Different DNA sequences within this sample yield the same CDR3. The chain links TRBV25-1 to TRBJ1-2; D perhaps matches TRBD1 (6 bases). Germline CDR1 and CDR2: MGHDK and SYGVNS. This CDR3 has 13 amino acids. CDR3: CASSEGQSYGYTF. Here the CDR3 DNA reads TGTGCTAGCAGTGAAGGACAGAGCTATGGCTACACCTTC.

There are a few counts of this clone. Here the CDR3 reads CASSLGQLSSYNSPLHF. For the CDR3, the DNA is TGCGCCAGCAGCTTGGGACAGCTGAGCTCCTATAATTCACCCCTCCACTTT. This chain connects TRBV5-1 to TRBJ1-6, with D possibly TRBD1 on 5 matching bases. Trimming took 0 bases from V and 0 from J, leaving 10 bases between them. Germline CDR1 is SGHRS and CDR2 is YFSETQ. The CDR3 totals 17 residues.

The chain combines TRBV19 with TRBJ1-2, with D perhaps TRBD1 (5 bases). Trimming removed 7 bases at V and 7 bases at J, with 13 bases between. This CDR3 has 12 residues. The V gene's germline CDR1 is LNHDA and CDR2 SQIVND (reference sequence). CDR3 bases: TGTGCCAGTACCGACAGTCTACGTGGCTACACCTTC. Translating gives CASTDSLRGYTF.

This chain connects TRBV5-6 to TRBJ2-3; D might be TRBD2 (5 bases). CDR1 is SGHDT and CDR2 is YYEEEE in the germline V gene. This CDR3 has 16 residues. V was shortened by 0 bases and J by 2 bases, with 13 bases between the two germline ends. Written as DNA, the CDR3 is TGTGCCAGCAGCTTGGCGGGGTCCACTTCCACAGATACGCAGTATTTT. Amino acids: CASSLAGSTSTDTQYF.

This clone showed up just once. The rearrangement joins TRBV5-5 to TRBJ1-1; D uncertain. There are 13 residues in the CDR3. Germline values: CDR1 SGHKS, CDR2 YYEKEE (reference sequence). V was cut by 4 bases and J by 1 base, with 8 bases left in between. The CDR3: CASSVVGNTEAFF. DNA of the CDR3: TGTGCCAGCAGCGTTGTGGGGAACACTGAAGCTTTCTTT.

A single count supports this clone. The rearrangement links TRBV2 to TRBJ2-3; 10 nucleotides line up with TRBD2. The CDR3 consists of 15 residues. Germline lookup yields CDR1 SNHLY and CDR2 FYNNEI. Trimming at V came to 8 bases and at J to 3 bases, leaving 8 bases not matched to a gene. Written as DNA, the CDR3 is TGTGCCAGCGGGATTAGCGGGAGGTGGACAGATACGCAGTATTTT. Its translation: CASGISGRWTDTQYF.